This T cell receptor beta chain comes out of a study of T cells in Graves' hyperthyroidism and ophthalmopathy. The CDR3 has 15 residues. With 10 bases removed from V and 6 bases from J, the gap between germline ends came to 21 bases. Amplification targeted TCR beta CDR3 regions from RNA transcripts. During a first-round RT-PCR of the TCR CDR3, the HTBI primer set was used. TCRdb reprocessed the multiplex PCR reads with MiXCR, giving one entry per CDR3 protein. Among fewer than 400,000 distinct CDR3 sequences listed, around 25% were seen once. Diagnosis of hyperthyroidism was new in patients aged 18 to 65, and its duration was under 2 months. This clonotype was detected only a few times.

This TCR was sampled from a man aged 50 to 60 with Graves' hyperthyroidism. The gene calls are TRBV12-3 or TRBV12-4 and TRBJ2-2; D unclear. Material: blood. The CDR3 DNA reads TGTGCCACCGGCCCCCCGGGCCTCGGTGCCGGGGAGCTGTTTTTT. Translated, it gives CATGPPGLGAGELFF.